This T cell receptor beta chain came from a study of blood T cell repertoires in COVID-19 (dated by TCRdb to the early 2020s). Looking at the study overall: Samples covering the acute and convalescent phases of COVID-19 were provided by collaborators in the United States, Italy and Spain. Subjects who had been exposed to COVID-19, were actively infected with it, or had recovered from it provided the deeply sampled blood TCRbeta repertoires that made up the dataset. Where HLA class I and class II types were available, the types were taken from metadata supplied by the sample provider, not from assay-based typing. A freely available public database, intended as a resource for researchers studying the immune response to SARS-CoV-2, is where the repertoires were released. A de-identified subject ID, COVID-19 status, age in years and sex were almost always included in the sample metadata. The material from the prospective study consisted of cDNA or gDNA derived from T cells, B-cell-depleted T cells, or PBMCs. Samples were obtained from the ongoing ImmuneRACE study (first 160 participants) and from 1,254 subjects provided by 6 global collaborators.

Collaborating institutions collected whole blood in K2EDTA tubes following their own protocols. For TCRbeta analysis, collaborators shipped samples in one of three forms: frozen whole blood, isolated PBMCs, or DNA extracted from either of those sample types. The immunoSEQ Assay, a bias-controlled multiplex PCR, was used to amplify TCRbeta CDR3 regions from genomic DNA. Regarding the original processing steps: The number of nucleated cells in each sample was estimated from the amplification of reference gene primers within the assay. To quantify the absolute abundance of each unique TCRbeta CDR3 rearrangement, sequence reads were collapsed and filtered. Productive Simpson clonality was computed per sample as the square root of Simpson's diversity index over productive rearrangements. The source is immuneACCESS, and TCRdb retained only in-frame sequences with V and J called. Part of the clones is not carried over; for the studies checked, unresolved V genes explain less than half of this, and the remainder is unexplained. Clone size and the V and J calls come from that table; the DNA yielded D and trimming. The sample table shows under 250,000 clones, and approximately 87% are seen once. The ten top clones hold about 2.5% of the sample.

Study-level results and caveats: The amount of clinical and demographic metadata varied by source and participant and was provided uncurated.

Concerning this clone itself: There is no known antigen for this receptor. No qualities accompany the bases; no much larger clone lies one base away.

The CDR3 starts with the cysteine, ends with the phenylalanine, and has 11 residues. Only CDR3 DNA is held: 33 bases, read in frame from base 1. From the germline V gene, CDR1 is SQVTM and CDR2 is ANQGSEA. V loses 4 bases of germline sequence and J loses 7 bases, and the interval between the two ends is 11 bases. The sequence links TRBV29-1 to TRBJ2-7; no D gene can be assigned with confidence. This clonotype originated in a woman in her 70s with active or convalescent COVID-19. Source material: peripheral blood. The CDR3 protein: CSVVYQVEQYF. The nucleotides read TGCAGCGTTGTATATCAGGTTGAGCAGTACTTC.